This T cell receptor beta chain was identified during a study of blood T cell repertoires in COVID-19. Sequencing used immunoSEQ multiplex PCR; TCRdb keeps in-frame clones, though not all of them. This table holds 300,000 to 400,000 clones, 65% to 90% found once. The CDR3 sequence is 15 residues long. CDR1 and CDR2 from the germline V gene are SGHTA and FQGNSA. J gave up 6 bases and V 5 bases, and 10 bases lay outside the gene matches. V and J are TRBV7-2 and TRBJ1-5; the match to TRBD1 covers 7 bases. Material: PBMCs or T cells enriched from blood (not recorded which). This sequence originates from a woman in her 40s with acute COVID-19. CDR3 coding DNA: TGTGCCAGCAGCATTTCAGGGGGAAACGGTCAGCCCCAGCATTTT. It is translated as CASSISGGNGQPQHF.